The T cell receptor (beta chain) under discussion was sequenced for a study of shared clonotypes between healthy human individuals. Only Caucasian adults living in Nashville, Tennessee made up the donor group. Authors' processing steps: ImmunoSEQ gave junction-only sequences without quality scores, so filtering differed. Repertoires were generated with immunoSEQ multiplex PCR, while TCRdb's copy carries only in-frame clones and drops some. Clone size and V and J calls were adopted from that table, with D and trimming inferred from the DNA. The data hold over 2 million clones, with around 93% observed a single time. The germline gives CDR1 MDHEN, CDR2 SYDVKM. V was pared by 1 base and J by 9 bases, with 16 bases between. This CDR3 is built from 16 residues.

The chain couples TRBV28 to TRBJ1-6, with TRBD1 as a possible D gene (5 bases). Sequencing was carried out using naive CD4+ T cells from PBMCs. The subset was: CD45RA+ positively selected. This sequence originates from a man between 18 and 35 years old in good health. Some clones in this sample may be carry-over from other donors' samples. The CDR3 loop is CASSLSMMGGISPLHF. In nucleotides, the CDR3 is TGTGCCAGCAGTTTATCTATGATGGGGGGGATTTCACCCCTCCACTTT.